These 25 T cell receptor beta chains were sequenced from one sample in a study of blood T cells in healthy people across ages. The authors ran a second PCR of roughly 6 to 12 cycles using a sample-barcoded 5' primer and a J-beta primer mix. MiXCR, applied by TCRdb to the 5' RACE reads, yields one record per CDR3 protein. This repertoire shows about 570,000 distinct CDR3 sequences, about 27% found once; its top ten account for about 3.9%. This sample was shared with a second study, whose subject was T cells of mothers and their children.

Sequencing was done on a sample of blood. These TCRs come from a boy between 2 and 10 years old in good health.

This clonotype turned up a few times. The J gene is TRBJ2-7, the V gene TRBV28; the match to TRBD1 covers 10 bases. The V and J ends lost 5 bases and 1 base, in that order; junction bases with no gene match: 5. Germline V gives CDR1 MDHEN, CDR2 SYDVKM. The CDR3 is made up of 15 amino acids. The CDR3 nucleotides are TGTGCCAGCAGTAATCCGGGACAGGGGTCCTACGAGCAGTACTTC. Translation gives CASSNPGQGSYEQYF.

V and J are TRBV20-1 and TRBJ2-1; TRBD2 matches 7 bases. CDR1 is DFQATT, CDR2 SNEGSKA, per germline (reference sequence). Trimming removed 7 bases from V and 9 bases from J; junction bases left unmatched: 15. The CDR3 runs to 14 residues. CDR3 nucleotide sequence: TGCAGTGGGGGGGGGAGGGCTTCGACAGCTGAGCAGTTCTTC. It is translated as CSGGGRASTAEQFF.

The V gene is TRBV5-1, the J gene TRBJ1-4; 7 bases map to TRBD1. This CDR3 comprises 14 residues. Germline CDR1 is SGHRS and CDR2 is YFSETQ. V lost 4 bases to trimming and J lost 9 bases; unmatched junction nucleotides: 9. CDR3 DNA: TGCGCCAGCAGCATCGGGACAGACCTAAAAAAACTGTTTTTT. Protein product: CASSIGTDLKKLFF.

The chain employs TRBV6-2 or TRBV6-3 and TRBJ2-3; the D call may be TRBD1 or TRBD2 (5 bases each). Germline CDR1 and CDR2: MNHEY and SVGEGT. CDR3 length: 16 amino acids. V lost 4 bases to trimming and J lost 5 bases, with 19 bases between them. The CDR3 region has the DNA TGTGCCAGCAGTTCCCGGGACGGTGCCCCGAAAGATACGCAGTATTTT. As protein: CASSSRDGAPKDTQYF.

For the CDR3, the DNA is TGCAGCGTTTCCGAGGGGGACGAGGCGCAGTATTTT. Protein: CSVSEGDEAQYF. V usage is TRBV29-1 and J usage is TRBJ2-3; TRBD1 might be the D (6 bases). CDR3 length equals 12 residues. The ends were cut back, 5 bases at V and 10 bases at J, with 16 bases in the middle. The germline V gene has CDR1 SQVTM and CDR2 ANQGSEA.

The chain joins TRBV5-1 to TRBJ1-2; the match to TRBD1 covers 9 bases. The CDR3 runs to 13 residues. J was trimmed by 6 bases and V by 8 bases; bases with no gene match: 8. Germline V CDR1 and CDR2: SGHRS, YFSETQ. In DNA, the CDR3 is TGCGCCAGTCTGGGACAGGGTATAGATGGCTACACCTTC. As protein: CASLGQGIDGYTF.

This chain links TRBV5-1 with TRBJ1-1, with 11 bases that match TRBD1. The CDR3 loop spans 17 amino acids. Germline CDR1 reads SGHRS; CDR2 reads YFSETQ. The V and J ends lost 2 bases and 2 bases, in that order; junction bases with no gene match: 8. The CDR3 is CASSFGQGARVNTEAFF. Here the CDR3 DNA reads TGCGCCAGCAGCTTCGGACAGGGGGCACGGGTAAACACTGAAGCTTTCTTT.

The CDR3: CASSPDIATNEKLFF. The CDR3 coding sequence is TGTGCCAGCAGCCCGGACATAGCAACTAATGAAAAACTGTTTTTT. The chain recombines TRBV5-8 with TRBJ1-4; perhaps TRBD1 as D (5 bases). V dropped 4 bases and J dropped 0 bases, with 10 bases sitting between them. The V gene's germline CDR1 is SGHTS and CDR2 YDEGEE. The CDR3 length is 15 residues.

This clonotype was recorded a few times. The chain couples TRBV27 to TRBJ2-4; no definite D call. The V and J ends lost 3 bases and 5 bases respectively, with 8 bases between them. Germline-derived CDR1 and CDR2 are MNHEY and SMNVEV (reference sequence). The CDR3 length is 13 residues. CDR3 protein: CASSLTLENIQYF. Here the CDR3 DNA reads TGTGCCAGCAGTTTGACCCTAGAAAACATTCAGTACTTC.

The chain links TRBV28 to TRBJ1-2; TRBD1 is a possible D gene (6 bases). Germline V lookup: CDR1 MDHEN, CDR2 SYDVKM. Trimming took off 3 bases at V and 4 bases at J, with 15 bases between the two ends. The CDR3 runs to 15 residues. CDR3 nucleotides: TGTGCCAGCAGTTTCCCTCTACAGGGCATCTATGGCTACACCTTC. It encodes CASSFPLQGIYGYTF.

CDR3 protein: CSASRPPRYEQYF. The CDR3 DNA reads TGCAGTGCTAGTAGGCCCCCGCGGTACGAGCAGTACTTC. The chain recombines TRBV20-1 with TRBJ2-5; D gene uncertain. The assigned J gene may be wrong: the sequence end matches TRBJ2-7 better. The CDR3 covers 13 residues. Germline V gene data show CDR1 as DFQATT and CDR2 as SNEGSKA (reference sequence).

The V and J genes are TRBV19 and TRBJ1-2; unclear D gene. V was clipped by 4 bases and J by 3 bases, with 9 bases between them. Germline loops: CDR1 LNHDA, CDR2 SQIVND (reference sequence). The CDR3 runs to 13 residues. CDR3 sequence reads: CASSRNRDYGYTF. The CDR3 region has the DNA TGTGCCAGTAGTAGAAATCGGGACTATGGCTACACCTTC.

A word on this clonotype: At one end the junction does not follow the germline gene, possibly because of a read error. V usage is TRBV12-5 and J usage is TRBJ2-7; 8 bases are a match to TRBD1. CDR3 size: 16 residues. The germline gives CDR1 LGHNT, CDR2 FRNRAP. The CDR3: CASGRTSRTGHYERYF. CDR3 DNA: TGTGCTAGTGGTCGAACCTCCCGGACAGGGCACTACGAGCGGTACTTC. The variable domain in full, with the rest retrieved from reference TRBV12-5 and TRBJ2-7, is DARVTQTPRHKVTEMGQEVTMRCQPILGHNTVFWYRQTMMQGLELLAYFRNRAPLDDSGMPKDRFSAEMPDATLATLKIQPSEPRDSAVYFCASGRTSRTGHYERYFGPGTRLTVT.

V is TRBV29-1 and J is TRBJ1-1; D gene ambiguous. Trimming stripped 7 bases from V and 1 base from J, with 13 bases between. Germline values: CDR1 SQVTM, CDR2 ANQGSEA. The CDR3 has 13 amino acids. CDR3 sequence reads: CSASDWANTEAFF. CDR3 in DNA: TGCAGCGCTTCCGACTGGGCGAACACTGAAGCTTTCTTT.

V gene TRBV12-3 or TRBV12-4 combines with J gene TRBJ2-3; TRBD2 matches 10 bases. The CDR3 sequence is 17 residues long. The J segment lost 2 bases and the V segment lost 2 bases, leaving 7 bases of the junction unmatched. The CDR3: CASSLSVAGGVTDTQYF. In nucleotides, the CDR3 is TGTGCCAGCAGTTTAAGTGTAGCGGGGGGCGTCACAGATACGCAGTATTTT.

This sequence joins TRBV2 and TRBJ2-5, with 8 bases lining up with TRBD1. The end of the DNA aligns better with TRBJ2-7, so the J call may be wrong. The CDR3 totals 13 residues. Germline V gene lookup returns CDR1 SNHLY and CDR2 FYNNEI. For the CDR3, the DNA is TGTGCCAGTCTCCGGGACAGGTCGTACGAGCAGTACTTC. This sequence encodes CASLRDRSYEQYF.

This clonotype showed up just a few times. V usage is TRBV5-1 and J usage is TRBJ1-2; 11 nucleotides line up with TRBD1. This CDR3 comprises 14 residues. Per the germline V gene, CDR1 is SGHRS and CDR2 is YFSETQ. V shed 4 bases, J shed 6 bases, and the junction held 5 bases outside the gene matches. The CDR3 spells CASSGQGALHGYTF. As DNA, the CDR3 is TGCGCCAGCAGCGGACAGGGGGCCCTCCATGGCTACACCTTC.

The CDR3 spells CSAKSTGGIWVNEKLFF. CDR3 coding DNA: TGCAGTGCCAAAAGCACAGGGGGCATTTGGGTTAATGAAAAACTGTTTTTT. The chain is built from TRBV20-1 and TRBJ1-4; 9 nucleotides match TRBD1. The CDR3 runs to 17 residues. CDR1 is DFQATT, CDR2 SNEGSKA, per germline (reference sequence). The junction had 15 bases not matched to a gene; V was cut back by 6 bases and J by 4 bases.

The V call is TRBV6-6, the J call TRBJ1-2, with 7 bases aligning to TRBD1. The CDR3 sequence is 12 residues long. Germline lookup yields CDR1 MNHNY and CDR2 SVGAGI (reference sequence). V dropped 7 bases and J dropped 6; count of bases not matched to a gene: 5. This chain's CDR3 is CASTQGENGYTF. As DNA, the CDR3 is TGTGCCAGCACCCAGGGGGAGAATGGCTACACCTTC.

V is TRBV29-1 and J is TRBJ1-2; D is perhaps TRBD1 (6 bases). Germline values: CDR1 SQVTM, CDR2 ANQGSEA. Deletions cut 7 bases from V and 5 bases from J, with 14 bases between. This CDR3 region has 12 residues. CDR3 region: CSDRTAPYGYTF. The CDR3, as DNA: TGCAGCGACAGGACAGCCCCTTATGGCTACACCTTC.

V and J are TRBV12-3 or TRBV12-4 and TRBJ2-4; TRBD1 matches 7 bases. The ends lost 5 bases at V and 1 base at J; junction bases unmatched: 5. The CDR3 spans 15 residues. The CDR3 reads CASSTQGMAKNIQYF. CDR3 nucleotide sequence: TGTGCCAGCAGTACACAGGGGATGGCCAAAAACATTCAGTACTTC.

The rearrangement joins TRBV27 to TRBJ2-7, with D possibly being TRBD1 or TRBD2 (5 bases each). Germline-derived CDR1 and CDR2 are MNHEY and SMNVEV (reference sequence). Trimming removed 8 bases from V and 2 bases from J, with 16 bases in between. The CDR3 has 14 residues. The CDR3 DNA sequence: TGTGCCAGCGCAGTATCTTTGGGGGCCTACGAGCAGTACTTC. Translation: CASAVSLGAYEQYF.

Only a few counts were recorded for this clonotype. The chain has TRBV9 and TRBJ2-7; possibly TRBD1 for D (6 bases). Germline CDR1 SGDLS, CDR2 YYNGEE. CDR3 length equals 14 residues. V lost 6 bases and J lost 3, with 16 bases in between. CDR3 in DNA: TGTGCCAGCACTCCGGGACAAGAATACTACGAGCAGTACTTC. Translating gives CASTPGQEYYEQYF.

This clonotype appeared a few times. The CDR3 DNA is TGCAGCGTTGAAGTACAGGGAACCAACACTGAAGCTTTCTTT. Translated, it gives CSVEVQGTNTEAFF. The gene calls are TRBV29-1 and TRBJ1-1, with D possibly matching TRBD1 (6 bases). Per the germline V gene, CDR1 is SQVTM and CDR2 is ANQGSEA. The CDR3 covers 14 residues. Deletions cut 1 base from V and 2 bases from J, with 11 bases between.

The chain recombines TRBV10-1 with TRBJ2-3; D is ambiguous. CDR3 length: 14 amino acids. Trimming stripped 2 bases from V and 1 base from J, with 7 bases between. In germline, CDR1 is WNHNN, CDR2 SYGVQD (reference sequence). DNA for the CDR3: TGCGCCAGCAGTGAGGGCATGGGCACAGATACGCAGTATTTT. Its translation: CASSEGMGTDTQYF.